These T cell receptor beta chains were read from a single sample in a study of control samples from healthy donors and cancer patients. Repertoires were generated with immunoSEQ multiplex PCR, while TCRdb's copy carries only in-frame clones and drops some. The sample yields 65,000 to 90,000 clones, about 89% seen once. Sequencing used blood. These receptors came from a man in his forties or fifties in good health. Both conserved end residues are part of each CDR3. A D gene is named only where the DNA matches it firmly. Only some rows state a clone size, as once, few, many or a class for expanded clones.

j_gene | abundance | d_gene | v_gene | CDR3aa | CDR3nt
TRBJ1-5 | . | . | TRBV6-2/TRBV6-3 | CASSYAATGLGQPQHF | TGTGCCAGCAGTTACGCGGCGACAGGTCTTGGTCAGCCCCAGCATTTT
TRBJ1-2 | . | . | TRBV5-6 | CASSFRGAYGYTF | TGTGCCAGCAGCTTCAGGGGCGCTTATGGCTACACCTTC
TRBJ1-2 | . | . | TRBV10-3 | CAISELRGSYTF | TGTGCCATCAGTGAGTTGAGAGGGAGCTACACCTTC
TRBJ2-3 | once | TRBD2 | TRBV5-6 | CASSLRPDRTSGTDTQYF | TGTGCCAGCAGCTTGCGGCCCGACAGGACTAGCGGCACAGATACGCAGTATTTT
TRBJ1-4 | . | TRBD1 | TRBV6-2/TRBV6-3 | CASSDPGGGEKLFF | TGTGCCAGCAGTGATCCAGGGGGCGGCGAAAAACTGTTTTTT
TRBJ1-2 | . | . | TRBV6-5 | CATGDGANYGYTF | TGTGCCACCGGGGACGGAGCTAACTATGGCTACACCTTC
TRBJ1-1 | . | TRBD1 | TRBV6-5 | CASRGTVSTEAFF | TGTGCCAGCAGGGGGACAGTGTCCACTGAAGCTTTCTTT
TRBJ1-3 | once | . | TRBV13 | CASSLTSSGNTIYF | TGTGCCAGCAGCTTAACCAGCTCTGGAAACACCATATATTTT
TRBJ2-7 | once | . | TRBV5-6 | CASSWGTSHEQYF | TGTGCCAGCAGCTGGGGGACAAGTCACGAGCAGTACTTC
TRBJ2-7 | . | . | TRBV7-9 | CASSWGNGEQYF | TGTGCCAGCAGCTGGGGGAACGGCGAGCAGTACTTC
TRBJ2-5 | . | . | TRBV11-2 | CASSLRVRAEQETQYF | TGTGCCAGCAGCTTGAGGGTGCGGGCCGAACAAGAGACCCAGTACTTC
TRBJ2-2 | . | TRBD1 | TRBV11-3 | CASSQDRGNTGELFF | TGTGCCAGCAGCCAGGACAGGGGAAACACCGGGGAGCTGTTTTTT
TRBJ1-3 | . | TRBD1 | TRBV3-1/TRBV3-2 | CASSQDTRDRGLRNTIYF | TGTGCCAGCAGCCAAGACACCCGAGACAGGGGGCTCCGAAACACCATATATTTT
TRBJ1-2 | . | . | TRBV4-3 | CASSQDGRGSDGYTF | TGCGCCAGCAGCCAAGATGGTAGAGGGAGCGATGGCTACACCTTC
TRBJ1-6 | . | . | TRBV30 | CAWSLQGTSPLHF | TGTGCCTGGAGCTTACAGGGAACCTCACCCCTCCACTTT
TRBJ1-2 | once | . | TRBV30 | CAWSLNPGGGYTF | TGTGCCTGGAGTTTAAACCCGGGGGGTGGCTACACCTTC
TRBJ1-1 | . | . | TRBV24-1 | CATSDSGDGAFF | TGTGCCACCAGTGACTCAGGGGACGGAGCTTTCTTT
TRBJ2-7 | . | . | TRBV27 | CASSLLFDLYEQYF | TGTGCCAGCAGTTTATTGTTCGACCTTTACGAGCAGTACTTC
TRBJ2-1 | . | . | TRBV5-1 | CASSAGPGEYNEQFF | TGCGCCAGCAGCGCTGGACCAGGGGAATACAATGAGCAGTTCTTC
TRBJ2-2 | once | TRBD1 | TRBV7-2 | CASSLAPGQGGSLFF | TGTGCCAGCAGCTTAGCCCCGGGACAGGGAGGCTCGCTGTTTTTT
TRBJ2-3 | few | . | TRBV20-1 | CSAPMDTQYF | TGCAGTGCTCCCATGGATACGCAGTATTTT
TRBJ2-5 | . | . | TRBV7-9 | CASTRDTWEETQYF | TGTGCCAGCACCCGGGACACTTGGGAAGAGACCCAGTACTTC
TRBJ1-1 | . | TRBD1 | TRBV9 | CASSVNRDRGLNTEAFF | TGTGCCAGCAGCGTGAACCGGGACAGGGGACTGAACACTGAAGCTTTCTTT
TRBJ2-2 | . | TRBD1 | TRBV30 | CAWVGTGGYTGELFF | TGTGCCTGGGTAGGGACAGGGGGTTACACCGGGGAGCTGTTTTTT
TRBJ1-5 | . | TRBD1 | TRBV19 | CASGGTGGQPQHF | TGTGCCAGTGGAGGGACAGGGGGACAGCCCCAGCATTTT
TRBJ1-1 | . | . | TRBV7-8 | CASSLVATGRSTEAFF | TGTGCCAGCAGCTTAGTAGCTACCGGGAGGTCCACTGAAGCTTTCTTT
TRBJ2-5 | . | . | TRBV11-2 | CASSLDLAGETQYF | TGTGCCAGCAGCTTAGATCTCGCGGGCGAGACCCAGTACTTC
TRBJ2-5 | . | TRBD1 | TRBV11-3 | CASSFSGTERGETQYF | TGTGCCAGCAGCTTCTCCGGGACAGAGCGCGGCGAGACCCAGTACTTC